A single sample is the source of the 15 T cell receptor beta chains below, sequenced in a study of cytomegalovirus exposure and HLA in healthy donors (dated 2017 in TCRdb). The library was obtained by the immunoSEQ multiplex PCR assay. TCRdb re-hosts the immuneACCESS table, in-frame sequences only. Its copies lack some clones; in the studies checked, an unresolved V gene accounts for under half of them, and the cause for the rest is not known. Here the sample has under 150,000 clones; approximately 90% occur a single time. Of the sample, under 6.5% falls within the top ten clones. Source material: PBMCs. The source is a woman aged 18-29 years in good health and CMV-seropositive.

The chain employs TRBV27 and TRBJ2-7, with TRBD1 as a possible D gene (5 bases). Germline lookup yields CDR1 MNHEY and CDR2 SMNVEV (reference sequence). This CDR3 has 14 amino acids. Trimming left V 6 bases short and J 3 bases short, with 15 bases between. CDR3 region: CASSATDTNYEQYF. For the CDR3, the DNA is TGTGCCAGCAGCGCTACGGACACTAACTACGAGCAGTACTTC.

The V gene is TRBV9, the J gene TRBJ2-1; D gene uncertain. The CDR3 is made up of 12 amino acids. Trimming took 3 bases from V and 8 from J, leaving 9 bases between them. Germline assignment: CDR1 SGDLS and CDR2 YYNGEE. The CDR3 sequence is CASSAHRDEQFF. The CDR3 region has the DNA TGTGCCAGCAGCGCCCACAGAGATGAGCAGTTCTTC.

The chain carries TRBV20-1 and TRBJ1-1; D is unresolved. V shed 6 bases and J shed 3 bases, with 8 bases lying between them. Germline values: CDR1 DFQATT, CDR2 SNEGSKA (reference sequence). The CDR3 runs 11 residues. The CDR3 protein is CSAATYTEAFF. DNA of the CDR3: TGCAGTGCCGCCACTTACACTGAAGCTTTCTTT.

The chain combines TRBV5-1 with TRBJ2-2; D not certain. Per germline, CDR1 SGHRS and CDR2 YFSETQ. V lost 6 bases and J 6 bases, leaving 12 bases between the germline ends. This CDR3 has 13 residues. CDR3 sequence: CASTRLTAGELFF. In nucleotides, the CDR3 is TGCGCCAGCACCCGATTGACTGCCGGGGAGCTGTTTTTT.

The chain uses TRBV2 and TRBJ2-7; TRBD1 aligns across 9 bases. The CDR3 runs to 16 residues. V lost 10 bases, J lost 3 bases, and 16 bases stayed unmatched. Germline V CDR1 and CDR2: SNHLY, FYNNEI. The CDR3 sequence is CANDAVDRGTIYEQYF. In DNA form, the CDR3 reads TGTGCCAACGACGCGGTGGACAGGGGTACGATCTACGAGCAGTACTTC.

The chain is built from TRBV5-8 and TRBJ1-6; D unresolved. CDR3 length equals 13 residues. V lost 4 bases to trimming and J lost 10 bases, with 12 bases between them. CDR1 SGHTS and CDR2 YDEGEE come from the germline V gene. CDR3 protein: CASSTHSYSPLHF. The CDR3 DNA reads as TGTGCCAGCAGCACCCACAGTTACTCACCCCTCCACTTT.

J is TRBJ1-2 and V is TRBV2; the D gene is possibly TRBD1 (6 bases). V was shortened by 5 bases and J by 6 bases, with 13 bases between the two germline ends. The germline gives CDR1 SNHLY, CDR2 FYNNEI. The CDR3 contains 13 residues. CDR3 coding DNA: TGTGCCAGCAGTTACGGGACACGCGATGGCTACACCTTC. It encodes CASSYGTRDGYTF.

The CDR3 loop reads CASSPAAGANVLTF. DNA of the CDR3: TGCGCCAGCAGTCCTGCAGCTGGGGCCAACGTCCTGACTTTC. This sequence joins TRBV23-1 and TRBJ2-6; D gene uncertain. TRBV23-1 is an ORF, with its function uncertain. This CDR3 is built from 14 residues. Deletions cut 4 bases from V and 2 bases from J, with 6 bases between.

V is TRBV7-9 and J is TRBJ2-5; D perhaps matches TRBD2 (6 bases). V lost 5 bases, J lost 5 bases, and 12 bases lay in between. The CDR3 contains 13 residues. The germline V gene has CDR1 SEHNR and CDR2 FQNEAQ (reference sequence). DNA of the CDR3: TGTGCCAGCAGCCGAGACCGGGGGGAGACCCAGTACTTC. Protein product: CASSRDRGETQYF.

This clone has only one observation. This chain's CDR3 is CASSVGHMNTEAFF. The CDR3 bases are TGTGCCAGCAGCGTCGGACACATGAACACTGAAGCTTTCTTT. The V gene is TRBV9, the J gene TRBJ1-1; TRBD1 is a possible D gene (5 bases). CDR3 size: 14 residues. With 2 bases removed from V and 0 bases from J, the gap between germline ends came to 8 bases. The germline V gene has CDR1 SGDLS and CDR2 YYNGEE.

The chain uses TRBV2 and TRBJ1-1; D perhaps matches TRBD1 (5 bases). This CDR3 region has 14 residues. The germline CDR1 and CDR2 sequences are SNHLY and FYNNEI. V was shortened by 8 bases and J by 6 bases, with 19 bases between the two germline ends. The CDR3: CASRGEKYFAEAFF. The CDR3 region has the DNA TGTGCCAGCCGGGGGGAAAAGTATTTCGCTGAAGCTTTCTTT.

The chain has TRBV6-5 and TRBJ2-5, with 12 bases fitting TRBD2. V lost 2 bases, J lost 3 bases, and 4 bases stayed unmatched. From germline, CDR1 is MNHEY and CDR2 SVGAGI. The length of the CDR3 is 16 residues. The CDR3 loop is CASSYVLAGGKETQYF. The CDR3 bases are TGTGCCAGCAGTTACGTCCTAGCGGGGGGGAAAGAGACCCAGTACTTC.

The rearrangement links TRBV4-2 to TRBJ1-6, with D maybe TRBD1 (5 bases). Trimming removed 7 bases at V and 5 bases at J, with 18 bases between. The length of the CDR3 is 16 residues. Germline V gene lookup returns CDR1 LGHNA and CDR2 YNFKEQ. The CDR3 bases are TGTGCCAGCACCCTCGCGGGGGGTAGGGATAATTCACCCCTCCACTTT. Translating gives CASTLAGGRDNSPLHF.

This clone was seen once. The chain uses TRBV7-9 and TRBJ2-2, with TRBD1 matching 7 bases. This CDR3 comprises 19 residues. Germline-derived CDR1 and CDR2 are SEHNR and FQNEAQ (reference sequence). Trimming took 5 bases from V and 1 from J; bases not matched to a gene: 16. Written as DNA, the CDR3 is TGTGCCAGCAGCCATACCAAGCTGACAGGGCCCAGGAACACCGGGGAGCTGTTTTTT. Translating it yields CASSHTKLTGPRNTGELFF. The full variable domain, completed using reference TRBV7-9 and TRBJ2-2, is DTGVSQNPRHKITKRGQNVTFRCDPISEHNRLYWYRQTLGQGPEFLTYFQNEAQLEKSRLLSDRFSAERPKGSFSTLEIQRTEQGDSAMYLCASSHTKLTGPRNTGELFFGEGSRLTVL.

This clone was detected only a few times. The DNA for the CDR3 is TGTGCCAGCAGCGCTGGACTTTTGCCCACTGACTATGGCTACACCTTC. This codes for CASSAGLLPTDYGYTF. This chain uses TRBV21-1 with TRBJ1-2. TRBV21-1 constitutes a pseudogene. CDR3 length: 16 amino acids.